The present entry profiles one TCR beta chain with its context. The antigen is not known. The data belong to a study of T cell therapy after organ transplantation. Whole-study results and caveats: Confounding by concurrent antirejection or antiviral medications was not assessed.

Generated by immunoSEQ multiplex PCR, the TCRdb table keeps only in-frame clones and is missing some. The sample shows over 45,000 clones, 94% of them seen only once. The CDR3 contains 15 residues. The germline CDR1 and CDR2 sequences are GTSNPN and SVGIG (reference sequence). V shed 3 bases and J shed 5 bases, with 19 bases lying between them. This TCR derives from a human patient who had received a solid organ transplant and had CMV disease. The sample in question was CD8+ T cells from blood, obtained before autologous CMV-specific T cell therapy. The chain links TRBV30 to TRBJ1-2, with no clear D. The CDR3 is CAWSPGPRPYYGYTF. For the CDR3, the DNA is TGTGCCTGGAGCCCCGGGCCCAGACCCTATTATGGCTACACCTTC.